The rows below give T cell receptor beta chains drawn from one sample of a study of T cell changes during pregnancy in multiple sclerosis. Measured with immunoSEQ multiplex PCR; TCRdb has only the in-frame clones, and not every one. The table records about 35,000 clones, 90% of them present only once. Sequenced here: peripheral blood, sampled in the third trimester of pregnancy. Receptor source: a female donor in good health, enrolled as a control in a pregnancy study. The CDR3 runs from the conserved cysteine through the conserved F or W. A D gene is named only where the DNA matches it firmly. Clone size appears in some rows only: once, few, many, or a class for an expanded clone.

D gene,clone size,J gene,V gene,CDR3 DNA,CDR3 protein
-,-,TRBJ1-1,TRBV7-8,TGTGCCAGCAGCTTAAATCGGGGGTACACTGAAGCTTTCTTT,CASSLNRGYTEAFF
-,-,TRBJ1-2,TRBV9,TGTGCCAGCAGCGTAGGGCGGAATGGCTACACCTTC,CASSVGRNGYTF
TRBD1,-,TRBJ1-2,TRBV18,TGTGCCAGCTCATCCCTTATGACAGGGATGAGGGCTCTACGTGGCTACACCTTC,CASSSLMTGMRALRGYTF
-,-,TRBJ2-7,TRBV5-8,TGTGCCAGCAGCCCAAACAGGGTGTGGTCCTACGAGCAGTACTTC,CASSPNRVWSYEQYF
TRBD2,once,TRBJ2-1,TRBV30,TGTGCCTGGAGTGCCACGGGACTAGCGGGAGTCCACAATGAGCAGTTCTTC,CAWSATGLAGVHNEQFF
-,-,TRBJ1-2,TRBV5-1,TGCGCCAGCAGCTTGGAGGGGGACTATGGCTACACCTTC,CASSLEGDYGYTF
-,-,TRBJ1-1,TRBV7-9,TGTGCCAGCAGCTCACAGACAGACGAAGCTTTCTTT,CASSSQTDEAFF
TRBD2,-,TRBJ2-7,TRBV11-2,TGTGCCAGCAGCTTCGGGACTAGCGGGGTCAGCTCCTACGAGCAGTACTTC,CASSFGTSGVSSYEQYF
TRBD2,once,TRBJ2-3,TRBV9,TGTGCCAGCAGCGGCTCCGGGACTAGCGGGGCAGATACGCAGTATTTT,CASSGSGTSGADTQYF
-,-,TRBJ2-7,TRBV11-3,TGTGCCAGCAGCCCGACGCCCGGAGGGAGCGAGCAGTACTTC,CASSPTPGGSEQYF
TRBD1,-,TRBJ2-7,TRBV27,TGTGCCAGCAGTCCGAGACAGGGCGGCGAGCAGTACTTC,CASSPRQGGEQYF
TRBD2,-,TRBJ2-1,TRBV5-1,TGCGCCAGCAGCTTGGAGACTAGCGGGAGGTACAGCTCCTACAATGAGCAGTTCTTC,CASSLETSGRYSSYNEQFF
-,-,TRBJ2-6,TRBV27,TGTGCCAGCAGGGCAGGGTGGGAATCTGGGGCCAACGTCCTGACTTTC,CASRAGWESGANVLTF
-,-,TRBJ2-5,TRBV21-1,TGTGCCAACAAGAGGACTCCCCCATACTTC,CANKRTPPYF
TRBD1,-,TRBJ2-7,TRBV4-1,TGCGCCAGCAGCCAAGCCCGGGACAGGGGCGGGGAGCAGTACTTC,CASSQARDRGGEQYF
-,once,TRBJ2-3,TRBV4-1,TGCGCCAGCAGTTCCGTAGCGCCAGATACGCAGTATTTT,CASSSVAPDTQYF